This is a list of T cell receptor beta chains from one sample in a study of T cell responses to AZD1222 COVID-19 vaccine. Here immunoSEQ multiplex PCR was the method, and the copy in TCRdb shows in-frame clones only, minus some. The sample carries 100,000 to 150,000 clones, about 90% recorded once. The sequencing here drew on peripheral blood, taken on day 0 of AZD1222 vaccination. The receptors shown here come from an adult in good health. The CDR3 runs from the conserved cysteine through the conserved F or W. D genes are given only for firm matches. Part of the rows lack a size; the others show once, few, many or a class for expanded clones.

>.|TRBV6-2/TRBV6-3|.|TRBJ1-1
CASSWHSNTEAFF
TGTGCCAGCAGTTGGCACTCGAACACTGAAGCTTTCTTT
>.|TRBV25-1|.|TRBJ2-3
CASRSSTDTQYF
TGTGCCAGCCGCTCTAGCACAGATACGCAGTATTTT
>TRBD1|TRBV6-5|.|TRBJ2-7
CASSKTGAPYEQYF
TGTGCCAGCAGTAAGACAGGGGCCCCCTACGAGCAGTACTTC
>.|TRBV5-1|.|TRBJ1-2
CASSSDPEGYGYTF
TGCGCCAGCAGCTCGGATCCCGAGGGCTATGGCTACACCTTC
>.|TRBV19|.|TRBJ1-1
CASSPGPGTTEAFF
TGTGCCAGTAGTCCTGGACCAGGGACTACTGAAGCTTTCTTT
>.|TRBV6-5|.|TRBJ2-3
CASSGHPLLTDTQYF
TGTGCCAGCAGCGGACATCCTTTGCTCACAGATACGCAGTATTTT
>TRBD2|TRBV19|.|TRBJ2-6
CASSWTSGVSGANVLTF
TGTGCCAGTAGTTGGACTAGCGGGGTCTCTGGGGCCAACGTCCTGACTTTC
>TRBD1|TRBV12-5|.|TRBJ1-1
CASGQGDFNTEAFF
TGTGCTAGTGGTCAGGGGGACTTTAACACTGAAGCTTTCTTT
>.|TRBV28|.|TRBJ2-7
CASTPLGTTTYEQYF
TGTGCCAGCACTCCTCTTGGGACAACTACCTACGAGCAGTACTTC
>.|TRBV19|.|TRBJ2-5
CASKDSRGAETQYF
TGTGCCAGTAAAGACAGCCGGGGGGCAGAGACCCAGTACTTC
>.|TRBV6-5|.|TRBJ1-6
CASSYLNRRNSPLHF
TGTGCCAGCAGTTACCTTAACAGACGTAATTCACCCCTCCACTTT
>TRBD1|TRBV13|few|TRBJ1-3
CASSHWDRGAYGNTIYF
TGTGCCAGCAGCCACTGGGACAGGGGGGCTTATGGAAACACCATATATTTT
>.|TRBV13|.|TRBJ1-4
CASSSPNVAGREKLFF
TGTGCCAGCAGCTCCCCGAATGTGGCAGGGCGGGAAAAACTGTTTTTT
>.|TRBV7-9|.|TRBJ2-7
CASSSVTRTGTYEQYF
TGTGCCAGCAGCTCGGTAACTCGGACGGGTACCTACGAGCAGTACTTC